One sample yielded the 27 T cell receptor beta chains listed below, sequenced in a study of Graves' ophthalmopathy and Graves' hyperthyroidism. Amplification of TCR beta CDR3 regions used RNA transcripts. Scientists carried out first-round RT-PCR using HTBI primers and then a second-round multiplex PCR. MiXCR, applied by TCRdb to the multiplex PCR reads, yields one record per CDR3 protein. The sample holds 200,000 to 300,000 distinct CDR3 sequences; around 42% are singletons and the top ten take roughly 50%. Material for sequencing was peripheral blood. These receptors were obtained from an adult man with Graves' ophthalmopathy.

The V call is TRBV7-9, the J call TRBJ1-6; the D gene is possibly TRBD1 (6 bases). Germline lookup yields CDR1 SEHNR and CDR2 FQNEAQ (reference sequence). The CDR3 consists of 14 residues. Trimming left V 5 bases short and J 7 bases short, with 12 bases between. DNA of the CDR3: TGTGCCAGCAGCGAATACCAGGGGAATTCACCCCTCCACTTT. Amino acid sequence: CASSEYQGNSPLHF.

The chain joins TRBV4-1 to TRBJ2-7; the D is unclear. Germline V gene sequence: CDR1 MGHRA, CDR2 YSYEKL. With 1 base removed from V and 6 bases from J, the gap between germline ends came to 13 bases. The CDR3 sequence is 14 residues long. The CDR3 region is CASSQGVGPFEQYF. The CDR3 DNA reads as TGCGCCAGCAGCCAAGGGGTTGGACCCTTCGAGCAGTACTTC.

The V call is TRBV19, the J call TRBJ1-1; 7 positions agree with TRBD1. The CDR3 consists of 14 residues. V lost 11 bases and J lost 5; bases outside the gene matches: 14. CDR1 is LNHDA, CDR2 SQIVND, per germline (reference sequence). The CDR3 reads CASENDRAGTEAFF. The CDR3 region has the DNA TGTGCCTCCGAGAACGACAGGGCGGGAACTGAAGCTTTCTTT.

This clonotype was counted only a few times. The chain carries TRBV20-1 and TRBJ2-5; 7 bases are a match to TRBD2. The ends lost 2 bases at V and 5 bases at J; junction bases unmatched: 11. CDR1 and CDR2 (germline): DFQATT, SNEGSKA (reference sequence). The CDR3 consists of 15 residues. CDR3 sequence reads: CSARSIATSSETQYF. The DNA for the CDR3 is TGCAGTGCTAGATCTATTGCGACTAGCAGTGAGACCCAGTACTTC.

This clonotype was counted at least ten times. This sequence joins TRBV29-1 and TRBJ1-2, with D tentatively TRBD1 (5 bases). V shed 7 bases and J shed 6 bases, with 15 bases lying between them. CDR1 SQVTM and CDR2 ANQGSEA come from the germline V gene. The CDR3 sequence is 12 residues long. CDR3 in DNA: TGCAGCGCCGTTCTGCAGGGAGATGGCTACACCTTC. Protein sequence: CSAVLQGDGYTF.

The chain combines TRBV10-3 with TRBJ2-5, with D maybe TRBD2 (6 bases). Trimming cost V 1 base and J 2 bases, with 11 bases left between them. This CDR3 is 15 amino acids long. CDR1 is ENHRY, CDR2 SYGVKD, per germline. The CDR3 protein is CAISELATRQETQYF. CDR3 sequence (DNA): TGTGCCATCAGTGAGTTGGCGACTAGACAAGAGACCCAGTACTTC.

The table lists this clonotype with a count of one. The V and J genes are TRBV19 and TRBJ2-5; no firm D call. Germline CDR1 is LNHDA and CDR2 is SQIVND (reference sequence). Trimming stripped 1 base from V and 1 base from J, with 16 bases between. The CDR3 is made up of 17 amino acids. The CDR3 bases are TGTGCCAGTAGTATAGTTTTTCCGGCAGGTAGCCAAGAGACCCAGTACTTC. It yields the protein CASSIVFPAGSQETQYF.

A remark on this clonotype: This may be a read error: a much more frequent sequence differs by one nucleotide. This chain links TRBV7-9 with TRBJ2-7; D possibly matches TRBD1 or TRBD2 (5 bases each). Germline V gene data show CDR1 as SEHNR and CDR2 as FQNEAQ (reference sequence). This CDR3 spans 13 amino acids. CDR3 DNA: TGTGCCAGCAGTACCGGGGCCCCCTACGGGCAGTACTTC. It encodes CASSTGAPYGQYF. The whole variable domain, filled in from reference TRBV7-9 and TRBJ2-7, reads DTGVSQNPRHKITKRGQNVTFRCDPISEHNRLYWYRQTLGQGPEFLTYFQNEAQLEKSRLLSDRFSAERPKGSFSTLEIQRTEQGDSAMYLCASSTGAPYGQYFGPGTRLTVT.

The chain has TRBV19 and TRBJ2-7; D gene uncertain. Deletions cut 5 bases from V and 3 bases from J, with 11 bases between. The germline V gene has CDR1 LNHDA and CDR2 SQIVND (reference sequence). The CDR3 is made up of 13 amino acids. CDR3 bases: TGTGCCAGTAGTCGTGGGCAGTTCTACGAGCAGTACTTC. It specifies CASSRGQFYEQYF.

This sequence joins TRBV11-2 and TRBJ2-5; D ambiguous. Germline lookup yields CDR1 SGHAT and CDR2 FQNNGV. V was clipped by 0 bases and J by 2 bases, with 10 bases between them. There are 15 residues in the CDR3. In DNA, the CDR3 is TGTGCCAGCAGCTTAGATGTCAGCTTACAAGAGACCCAGTACTTC. It codes for CASSLDVSLQETQYF.

CDR3 bases: TGTGCCAGCACGGGACCCGACGCCCCAGGTTGGGAGCTGTTTTTT. It is translated as CASTGPDAPGWELFF. V usage is TRBV2 and J usage is TRBJ2-2; TRBD1 or TRBD2 may be the D gene (5 bases each). Per germline, CDR1 SNHLY and CDR2 FYNNEI. The V and J ends lost 7 bases and 9 bases respectively, with 21 bases between them. The CDR3 covers 15 residues.

The rearrangement uses TRBV9 and TRBJ1-6, with D possibly being TRBD1 (6 bases). V was cut by 5 bases and J by 8 bases, with 14 bases left in between. The CDR3 is made up of 14 amino acids. Per the germline V gene, CDR1 is SGDLS and CDR2 is YYNGEE. CDR3 sequence reads: CASSGAGEYSPLHF. DNA for the CDR3: TGTGCCAGCAGTGGGGCAGGGGAATATTCACCCCTCCACTTT. The full variable domain, its missing parts supplied by reference TRBV9 and TRBJ1-6, is DSGVTQTPKHLITATGQRVTLRCSPRSGDLSVYWYQQSLDQGLQFLIQYYNGEERAKGNILERFSAQQFPDLHSELNLSSLELGDSALYFCASSGAGEYSPLHFGNGTRLTVT.

The gene calls are TRBV20-1 and TRBJ1-2, with 8 bases matching TRBD1. The CDR3 contains 13 residues. Germline-derived CDR1 and CDR2 are DFQATT and SNEGSKA (reference sequence). J gave up 6 bases and V 5 bases, and 8 bases lay outside the gene matches. The CDR3 spells CSAVIDRGHGYTF. CDR3 DNA sequence: TGCAGTGCTGTTATAGACAGGGGCCATGGCTACACCTTC.

The chain has TRBV5-6 and TRBJ2-5; TRBD1 might be the D (6 bases). With 2 bases removed from V and 2 bases from J, the gap between germline ends came to 10 bases. Germline V gives CDR1 SGHDT, CDR2 YYEEEE. The CDR3 loop spans 14 amino acids. CDR3 DNA: TGTGCCAGCAGCTTTGGGGGCCGGCAAGAGACCCAGTACTTC. This gives the protein CASSFGGRQETQYF.

The genes are TRBV24-1 and TRBJ2-7; 9 bases are shared with TRBD1. The V segment lost 3 bases and the J segment 7 bases; nucleotides outside the gene matches: 9. The germline V gene has CDR1 KGHDR and CDR2 SFDVKD. The CDR3 spans 15 residues. In nucleotides, the CDR3 is TGTGCCACCAGTGATGCACAGGGGGCTCTGGGAGAGCAGTACTTC. Its translation: CATSDAQGALGEQYF.

The chain combines TRBV2 with TRBJ1-5; the D gene is possibly TRBD1 (6 bases). This CDR3 comprises 14 residues. CDR1 is SNHLY, CDR2 FYNNEI, per germline. V was clipped by 6 bases and J by 3 bases, with 12 bases between them. The CDR3 sequence is CASSGHRANQPQHF. The CDR3 nucleotides are TGTGCCAGCAGCGGTCACAGGGCCAATCAGCCCCAGCATTTT.

The V gene is TRBV10-3, the J gene TRBJ2-5, with TRBD1 identical over 9 bases. In germline, CDR1 is ENHRY, CDR2 SYGVKD. V lost 7 bases and J lost 4; bases outside the gene matches: 10. There are 15 residues in the CDR3. CDR3 coding DNA: TGTGCCATCACCTACAGGGACAGGGAGGGAGAGACCCAGTACTTC. Translating gives CAITYRDREGETQYF.

The rearrangement uses TRBV25-1 and TRBJ1-1, with D tentatively TRBD1 (5 bases). The V end lost 5 bases, the J end lost 6 bases, and 13 bases lay between the germline ends. CDR3 length: 13 amino acids. In germline, CDR1 is MGHDK, CDR2 SYGVNS. In nucleotides, the CDR3 is TGTGCCAGCAGTTTAACCGGGGCGGCTGAAGCTTTCTTT. Encoded protein: CASSLTGAAEAFF. Filled out from reference TRBV25-1 and TRBJ1-1, the complete variable domain reads EADIYQTPRYLVIGTGKKITLECSQTMGHDKMYWYQQDPGMELHLIHYSYGVNSTEKGDLSSESTVSRIRTEHFPLTLESARPSHTSQYLCASSLTGAAEAFFGQGTRLTVV.

J is TRBJ1-4 and V is TRBV6-5, with D perhaps TRBD1 (6 bases). The germline CDR1 and CDR2 sequences are MNHEY and SVGAGI. V was pared by 5 bases and J by 8 bases, with 9 bases between. This CDR3 comprises 12 residues. This chain's CDR3 is CASSAGQEKLFF. CDR3 DNA sequence: TGTGCCAGCAGTGCCGGACAGGAAAAACTGTTTTTT.

There are a few counts of this clonotype. The chain carries TRBV24-1 and TRBJ2-5, with 8 bases identical to TRBD1. The J call may be mistaken, given a closer DNA end match to TRBJ2-1. This CDR3 spans 16 amino acids. CDR1 and CDR2 from the germline V gene are KGHDR and SFDVKD. The CDR3 nucleotides are TGTGCCACCAGTGACCGTCGACAGGGGTCGGGCAATGAGCAGTTCTTC. This gives the protein CATSDRRQGSGNEQFF.

The genes are TRBV7-8 and TRBJ2-2; D is unclear. V shed 5 bases and J shed 7 bases, with 17 bases lying between them. Germline CDR1 and CDR2: SGHVS and FQNEAQ. CDR3 length: 15 amino acids. CDR3 nucleotide sequence: TGTGCCAGCAGCGTGGTAGCTGTAGGAGTCGGGGAGCTGTTTTTT. Its protein is CASSVVAVGVGELFF. The full variable domain, its missing parts supplied by reference TRBV7-8 and TRBJ2-2, is GAGVSQSPRYKVAKRGQDVALRCDPISGHVSLFWYQQALGQGPEFLTYFQNEAQLDKSGLPSDRFFAERPEGSVSTLKIQRTQQEDSAVYLCASSVVAVGVGELFFGEGSRLTVL.

The chain uses TRBV20-1 and TRBJ2-7; D call uncertain. This CDR3 has 12 amino acids. CDR1 and CDR2 from the germline V gene are DFQATT and SNEGSKA (reference sequence). The V and J ends lost 0 bases and 3 bases respectively, with 6 bases between them. CDR3 DNA sequence: TGCAGTGCTAGAGATGAGATCTACGAGCAGTACTTC. It specifies CSARDEIYEQYF.

V is TRBV7-9 and J is TRBJ2-7; 12 nucleotides line up with TRBD2. Germline V gives CDR1 SEHNR, CDR2 FQNEAQ (reference sequence). After removal of 3 bases from V and 5 bases from J, the junction contained 5 bases not matched to a gene. The CDR3 consists of 15 residues. CDR3 amino acids: CASSFGLAGGNEQYF. The CDR3 DNA sequence: TGTGCCAGCAGCTTTGGGCTAGCGGGAGGGAACGAGCAGTACTTC.

On this clonotype itself: This likely comes from a read error, as the CDR3 has no conserved phenylalanine or tryptophan at its end. V usage is TRBV7-2 and J usage is TRBJ2-5; 8 bases are shared with TRBD2. CDR3 length equals 16 residues. Germline V lookup: CDR1 SGHTA, CDR2 FQGNSA. J gave up 6 bases and V 2 bases, and 11 bases lay outside the gene matches. The CDR3 sequence is CASSLRLTGGPKTQYL. CDR3 nucleotide sequence: TGTGCCAGCAGCTTACGTCTAACGGGGGGGCCCAAGACCCAGTACCTC.

The chain uses TRBV5-1 and TRBJ1-1; a weak D match, TRBD1 (5 bases). V was trimmed by 0 bases and J by 2 bases, leaving 11 bases between them. The CDR3 has 15 residues. CDR1 SGHRS and CDR2 YFSETQ come from the germline V gene. CDR3 protein: CASSLEVQGNTEAFF. The CDR3 DNA reads TGCGCCAGCAGCTTGGAGGTCCAGGGTAACACTGAAGCTTTCTTT.

The count of this clonotype is one. The chain has TRBV5-4 and TRBJ1-6; D uncertain. The V end lost 4 bases, the J end lost 6 bases, and 11 bases lay between the germline ends. The CDR3 has 14 amino acids. Germline CDR1 is SGHNT and CDR2 is YYREEE (reference sequence). CDR3 in DNA: TGTGCCAGCAGCCGGGGAGGGCTTAATTCACCCCTCCACTTT. Amino acids: CASSRGGLNSPLHF.

The chain carries TRBV20-1 and TRBJ1-5, with 9 bases identical to TRBD1. There are 12 residues in the CDR3. Germline V gives CDR1 DFQATT, CDR2 SNEGSKA (reference sequence). Trimming cost V 4 bases and J 6 bases; bases outside gene matches: 1. Here the CDR3 reads CSAKQGAQPQHF. CDR3 sequence (DNA): TGCAGTGCTAAACAGGGGGCTCAGCCCCAGCATTTT.